A single sample is the source of the 29 T cell receptor beta chains below, sequenced in a study of identical twins' blood T cells. MiXCR, applied by TCRdb to the 5' RACE reads, yields one record per CDR3 protein. The sample consists of 350,000 to 450,000 distinct CDR3 sequences, about 28% of them appearing once. The source material was PBMCs. The receptors were gathered from a woman aged 18-49 years in good health.

About this clonotype: The junction departs from the called germline gene at one end, perhaps through a read error. The V and J genes are TRBV7-2 and TRBJ2-1; possible D gene TRBD2, 6 bases. Looked up from germline, CDR1 is SGHTA and CDR2 is FQGNSA. The CDR3 has 13 residues. The CDR3: CATEAIGEVEQFF. In DNA, the CDR3 is TGTGCCACAGAGGCTATCGGGGAGGTTGAGCAGTTCTTT.

This clonotype has just a few counts. The CDR3 protein is CASSSMQGHTEAFF. CDR3 sequence (DNA): TGTGCCAGCAGTTCCATGCAGGGGCACACTGAAGCTTTCTTT. V gene TRBV28 combines with J gene TRBJ1-1; perhaps TRBD1 as D (6 bases). The germline CDR1 and CDR2 sequences are MDHEN and SYDVKM. This CDR3 region has 14 residues. With 4 bases removed from V and 3 bases from J, the gap between germline ends came to 12 bases. The complete variable domain, with remaining parts taken from reference TRBV28 and TRBJ1-1, reads DVKVTQSSRYLVKRTGEKVFLECVQDMDHENMFWYRQDPGLGLRLIYFSYDVKMKEKGDIPEGYSVSREKKERFSLILESASTNQTSMYLCASSSMQGHTEAFFGQGTRLTVV.

This clonotype was counted a few times. The V and J genes are TRBV11-1 and TRBJ2-5, with D unresolved. CDR1 and CDR2 from the germline V gene are SGHAT and FQDESV (reference sequence). The CDR3 consists of 13 residues. Trimming cost V 3 bases and J 0 bases, with 5 bases left between them. Here the CDR3 DNA reads TGTGCCAGCAGCTTCGGGTACCAAGAGACCCAGTACTTC. It encodes CASSFGYQETQYF.

This clonotype was seen a few times. V and J are TRBV11-3 and TRBJ1-1; D is unresolved. The germline V gene has CDR1 SGHNT and CDR2 YENEEA. The V gene lost 5 bases and the J gene lost 3 bases, with 10 bases spanning the gap. This CDR3 is 13 amino acids long. This CDR3 reads CASSARRDTEAFF. CDR3 nucleotide sequence: TGTGCCAGCAGCGCCCGAAGGGACACTGAAGCTTTCTTT. The whole variable domain, filled in from reference TRBV11-3 and TRBJ1-1, reads EAGVVQSPRYKIIEKKQPVAFWCNPISGHNTLYWYLQNLGQGPELLIRYENEEAVDDSQLPKDRFSAERLKGVDSTLKIQPAELGDSAVYLCASSARRDTEAFFGQGTRLTVV.

With respect to this clonotype: A much larger clonotype is one base distant, so this may be a read error. J is TRBJ1-1 and V is TRBV4-3, with unresolved D. The CDR3 contains 11 residues. Germline V gene data show CDR1 as LGHNA and CDR2 as YSLEER. CDR3 DNA sequence: TGCACCAGCAGCCAAGGGCCTGAAGCTTTCTTT. This codes for CTSSQGPEAFF.

The rearrangement links TRBV5-5 to TRBJ2-7; D is undetermined. The CDR3 sequence is 15 residues long. V shed 2 bases and J shed 9 bases, with 21 bases lying between them. From germline, CDR1 is SGHKS and CDR2 YYEKEE (reference sequence). DNA for the CDR3: TGTGCCAGCAGCTTCCTCGGAACGGATGGTAGTGGGCAGTACTTC. It codes for CASSFLGTDGSGQYF.

The rearrangement joins TRBV10-3 to TRBJ1-6, with D tentatively TRBD1 (5 bases). Deletions cut 6 bases from V and 8 bases from J, with 11 bases between. Germline CDR1 is ENHRY and CDR2 is SYGVKD. The CDR3 is 13 amino acids. In DNA, the CDR3 is TGTGCCATCAGAAAGCAGGGAGATTCACCCCTCCACTTT. Translated: CAIRKQGDSPLHF.

The rearrangement links TRBV12-3 or TRBV12-4 to TRBJ1-2; TRBD1 matches at 10 bases. CDR3 length: 14 residues. V was pared by 5 bases and J by 7 bases, with 7 bases of the junction left unmatched. The CDR3 DNA is TGTGCCAGCAGTCCTCGGACAGGGGGTAGTGGCTACACCTTC. It specifies CASSPRTGGSGYTF.

The chain links TRBV6-5 to TRBJ1-5; possibly TRBD1 for D (6 bases). The CDR3 sequence is 14 residues long. The V and J ends lost 6 bases and 10 bases respectively, with 19 bases between them. CDR1 MNHEY and CDR2 SVGAGI come from the germline V gene. The CDR3 nucleotides read TGTGCCAGCAGCTGGGGACAAGACCCGAGCCCCCAGCATTTT. This gives the protein CASSWGQDPSPQHF.

This clonotype was seen many times. J is TRBJ1-2 and V is TRBV29-1; D not certain. The CDR3 extends over 13 amino acids. The V gene's germline CDR1 is SQVTM and CDR2 ANQGSEA. V lost 6 bases and J 5 bases, leaving 16 bases between the germline ends. Here the CDR3 DNA reads TGCAGCGTCTACCTGGGTGAAGAATATGGCTACACCTTC. Translated: CSVYLGEEYGYTF. Full variable domain (missing parts from reference TRBV29-1 and TRBJ1-2): SAVISQKPSRDICQRGTSLTIQCQVDSQVTMMFWYRQQPGQSLTLIATANQGSEATYESGFVIDKFPISRPNLTFSTLTVSNMSPEDSSIYLCSVYLGEEYGYTFGSGTRLTVV.

This clonotype was recorded at least ten times. The chain combines TRBV10-3 with TRBJ1-3; the D gene is possibly TRBD1 (6 bases). Trimming stripped 9 bases from V and 1 base from J, with 13 bases between. In germline, CDR1 is ENHRY, CDR2 SYGVKD. The CDR3 has 14 amino acids. CDR3 coding DNA: TGTGCCATATCAACAGGGCGGTCTGGAAACACCATATATTTT. It translates to CAISTGRSGNTIYF.

This clonotype was seen more than once but under ten times. The chain links TRBV29-1 to TRBJ1-2, with TRBD1 matching 8 bases. The trim removed 6 bases at V and 8 bases at J, leaving 8 bases unmatched. The CDR3 loop spans 12 amino acids. Germline V lookup: CDR1 SQVTM, CDR2 ANQGSEA. The chain's CDR3 is CSVGTGGGGYTF. The DNA of the CDR3 is TGCAGCGTCGGAACAGGGGGTGGAGGCTACACCTTC. Filled out from reference TRBV29-1 and TRBJ1-2, the complete variable domain reads SAVISQKPSRDICQRGTSLTIQCQVDSQVTMMFWYRQQPGQSLTLIATANQGSEATYESGFVIDKFPISRPNLTFSTLTVSNMSPEDSSIYLCSVGTGGGGYTFGSGTRLTVV.

This clonotype was observed at least ten times. The chain carries TRBV29-1 and TRBJ1-2; TRBD1 matches at 9 bases. V shed 5 bases and J 0 bases; nucleotides not matched to a gene: 7. CDR3 length: 15 amino acids. The germline CDR1 and CDR2 sequences are SQVTM and ANQGSEA. The CDR3 bases are TGCAGCGTTACAGGGGGCTTGCGGACTAACTATGGCTACACCTTC. Translating gives CSVTGGLRTNYGYTF.

The chain recombines TRBV12-3 or TRBV12-4 with TRBJ1-5; D is unclear. This CDR3 is 13 amino acids long. Trimming stripped 2 bases from V and 3 bases from J, with 5 bases between. This CDR3 reads CASSLSDNQPQHF. Here the CDR3 DNA reads TGTGCCAGCAGTTTAAGTGACAATCAGCCCCAGCATTTT.

This rearrangement joins TRBV5-6 to TRBJ2-1, with D hard to call. Trimming took 0 bases from V and 6 from J, leaving 10 bases between them. CDR3 length: 14 amino acids. CDR1 and CDR2 from the germline V gene are SGHDT and YYEEEE. Written as DNA, the CDR3 is TGTGCCAGCAGCTTGGGATTAGTCGTCAATGAGCAGTTCTTC. This gives the protein CASSLGLVVNEQFF. The full variable domain, completed using reference TRBV5-6 and TRBJ2-1, is DAGVTQSPTHLIKTRGQQVTLRCSPKSGHDTVSWYQQALGQGPQFIFQYYEEEERQRGNFPDRFSGHQFPNYSSELNVNALLLGDSALYLCASSLGLVVNEQFFGPGTRLTVL.

Many counts were recorded for this clonotype. The chain employs TRBV7-9 and TRBJ1-1; maybe TRBD1 (6 bases). Germline lookup yields CDR1 SEHNR and CDR2 FQNEAQ (reference sequence). The CDR3 loop spans 15 amino acids. Trimming removed 2 bases from V and 2 bases from J, with 12 bases in between. In DNA form, the CDR3 reads TGTGCCAGCAGCTTACATCTGGGGACAAACACTGAAGCTTTCTTT. Translation: CASSLHLGTNTEAFF.

This rearrangement joins TRBV7-2 to TRBJ2-3; 8 bases map to TRBD2. Trimming cost V 5 bases and J 0 bases; bases outside gene matches: 10. The CDR3 is made up of 17 amino acids. Germline assignment: CDR1 SGHTA and CDR2 FQGNSA. In nucleotides, the CDR3 is TGTGCCAGCAGCCCATCTCAGACTAGCGCTAGCACAGATACGCAGTATTTT. It translates to CASSPSQTSASTDTQYF.

In this sample, this clonotype turned up once. A read error may explain this, as a much larger clone is one base away. V usage is TRBV12-3 or TRBV12-4 and J usage is TRBJ1-5, with D hard to call. The length of the CDR3 is 15 residues. Trimming cost V 6 bases and J 7 bases, with 19 bases left between them. Here the CDR3 DNA reads TGTGCCAGCAGCCACCGAGGACGGAGAACACAGCCCCAGCATTTT. It is translated as CASSHRGRRTQPQHF.

In its sample, this clonotype was seen a few times. This chain uses TRBV20-1 with TRBJ2-7, with 7 nucleotides matching TRBD2. V gave up 1 base and J gave up 2 bases; unmatched junction bases: 5. Germline lookup yields CDR1 DFQATT and CDR2 SNEGSKA (reference sequence). This CDR3 spans 14 amino acids. The CDR3 bases are TGCAGTGCTAGAGGAGGGACTAACCCCTACGAGCAGTACTTC. It codes for CSARGGTNPYEQYF.

Comments on this clonotype: The junction differs from germline at one of its ends, possibly a read error. The genes are TRBV29-1 and TRBJ2-1, with unresolved D. The length of the CDR3 is 13 residues. Germline loops: CDR1 SQVTM, CDR2 ANQGSEA. The CDR3 DNA is TGCAGCGTCTCCGACATGACCTACAATGAGCAGTCCTTC. Translating gives CSVSDMTYNEQSF.

The chain employs TRBV20-1 and TRBJ2-1, with D uncertain. The CDR3 covers 12 residues. The ends were cut back, 6 bases at V and 7 bases at J, with 13 bases in the middle. CDR1 and CDR2 (germline): DFQATT, SNEGSKA (reference sequence). As DNA, the CDR3 is TGCAGTGCCACCCTTTTTGGGAATGAGCAGTTCTTC. This gives the protein CSATLFGNEQFF.

Only a few counts were recorded for this clonotype. For the CDR3, the DNA is TGTGCCAGCACCCTCGGCGGCCTCCGTGAGCAGTTCTTC. Translated, it gives CASTLGGLREQFF. V usage is TRBV2 and J usage is TRBJ2-1; D ambiguous. CDR1 and CDR2 from the germline V gene are SNHLY and FYNNEI. Deletions cut 7 bases from V and 9 bases from J, with 16 bases between. This CDR3 comprises 13 residues.

CDR3 amino acids: CASSTGTESNQPQHF. As DNA, the CDR3 is TGTGCCAGCAGCACCGGGACAGAAAGCAATCAGCCCCAGCATTTT. The rearrangement uses TRBV27 and TRBJ1-5; TRBD1 matches at 7 bases. This CDR3 has 15 residues. The germline V gene encodes CDR1 MNHEY and CDR2 SMNVEV (reference sequence). V lost 6 bases and J lost 1; bases outside the gene matches: 6.

The gene calls are TRBV10-3 and TRBJ1-1; no reliable D call. The V gene's germline CDR1 is ENHRY and CDR2 SYGVKD. Between the trimmed V and J ends, which lost 0 bases and 4 bases, there was a span of 12 bases. This CDR3 region has 15 residues. The CDR3 DNA is TGTGCCATCAGTGAGTCCGCGGGAGGAAGCACTGAAGCTTTCTTT. Its translation is CAISESAGGSTEAFF.

This clonotype was picked up a small number of times. The rearrangement links TRBV7-9 to TRBJ1-1; 7 bases line up with TRBD1. CDR3 size: 14 residues. Germline V lookup: CDR1 SEHNR, CDR2 FQNEAQ (reference sequence). The V gene end was trimmed by 1 base and the J gene end by 11 bases; junction bases not matched to a gene: 10. CDR3 sequence: CASSLGLQGGRAFF. Here the CDR3 DNA reads TGTGCCAGCAGCTTAGGGCTGCAGGGGGGTCGGGCTTTCTTT.

With regard to this clonotype: At one end the junction does not follow the germline gene, possibly because of a read error. This chain links TRBV9 with TRBJ2-2, with TRBD2 matching over 10 bases. This CDR3 contains 16 residues. CDR1 and CDR2 from the germline V gene are SGDLS and YYNGEE. The CDR3 bases are TGTGCCAGCAGCGTAGGGACTAGCGGTTACACCGGGGATCTGTTTTTT. It is translated as CASSVGTSGYTGDLFF.

This clonotype was counted between two and nine times. The CDR3 DNA is TGCAGTGCTAGGGATAGACGGCGGTACCTCACTGAAGCTTTCTTT. Its translation: CSARDRRRYLTEAFF. This chain links TRBV20-1 with TRBJ1-1; D uncertain. Per germline, CDR1 DFQATT and CDR2 SNEGSKA (reference sequence). The CDR3 loop spans 15 amino acids. V was shortened by 3 bases and J by 4 bases, with 18 bases between the two germline ends.

The chain recombines TRBV23-1 with TRBJ2-4; weak D call: TRBD1 (6 bases). TRBV23-1 is labeled an ORF, and its function is uncertain. This CDR3 contains 15 residues. Trimming pared 3 bases from V and 4 bases from J, leaving 13 bases between. CDR3 sequence: CASSHRTESKNIQYF. As DNA, the CDR3 is TGCGCCAGCAGTCATCGGACAGAGAGTAAAAACATTCAGTACTTC.

The V and J genes are TRBV18 and TRBJ2-2; the D gene is possibly TRBD2 (6 bases). Germline V gene sequence: CDR1 KGHSH, CDR2 LQKENI. The V end lost 1 base, the J end lost 4 bases, and 22 bases lay between the germline ends. The CDR3 sequence is 19 residues long. DNA for the CDR3: TGTGCCAGCTCACCACGGGGGGTCGCGATATCGTCGAGCACCGGGGAGCTGTTTTTT. Its protein product is CASSPRGVAISSSTGELFF.